This TCR beta chain was sequenced during a study of blood T cells in healthy people across ages. This clonotype was observed a few times. With a much larger clone just one base away, this may be a read error. It was with a sample-barcoded 5' primer and a J-beta primer mix that a second PCR of about 6 to 12 cycles was run. Each CDR3 protein gets one entry after TCRdb re-called the 5' RACE reads with MiXCR. Among about 780,000 distinct CDR3 sequences listed, about 46% were seen once. What was sequenced was blood. This sequence was found in a man older than 75 in good health.

The CDR3, as DNA: TGTGCCAGCAACTCAGGGATCCACGAGCAGTACTTC. Its translation is CASNSGIHEQYF. The chain has TRBV11-1 and TRBJ2-7, with D possibly being TRBD1 (5 bases). The germline V and J ends were trimmed by 7 bases and 5 bases, with 12 bases remaining between them. Germline V gives CDR1 SGHAT, CDR2 FQDESV (reference sequence). The CDR3 covers 12 residues. Filled out from reference TRBV11-1 and TRBJ2-7, the complete variable domain reads EAEVAQSPRYKITEKSQAVAFWCDPISGHATLYWYRQILGQGPELLVQFQDESVVDDSQLPKDRFSAERLKGVDSTLKIQPAELGDSAMYLCASNSGIHEQYFGPGTRLTVT.